One and the same sample provided the 9 T cell receptor beta chains below, sequenced in a study of beta chain features in type 1 diabetes listed by TCRdb under 2018. Library prep was done by the immunoSEQ multiplex PCR assay. The entire isolated RNA was reverse transcribed using the High Capacity cDNA Reverse Transcription Kit, and thus expressed TCRB transcripts were sequenced. TCRdb took over this immuneACCESS table, retaining in-frame rearrangements with V and J assigned. Such tables are incomplete; in checked studies, under half of the missing clones stem from an unresolved V gene, and the remainder is unexplained. The sample has nearly 350,000 clones on record, 6.5% to 10% of them singletons. The top ten clonotypes cover less than 0.5% of the sample. Sequencing used central memory CD4+ T cells from blood. The source of these receptors is a young woman in good health.

This chain uses TRBV6-1 with TRBJ1-2; 7 bases align to TRBD1. CDR1 MNHNS and CDR2 SASEGT come from the germline V gene. V was clipped by 6 bases and J by 1 base; unmatched bases: 8. The CDR3 length is 15 residues. CDR3 sequence reads: CASRYRGQVNYGYTF. DNA for the CDR3: TGTGCCAGCAGGTACAGAGGACAGGTTAACTATGGCTACACCTTC.

The chain is built from TRBV5-4 and TRBJ2-5; D may be TRBD2 (7 bases). Per the germline V gene, CDR1 is SGHNT and CDR2 is YYREEE (reference sequence). Trimming cost V 4 bases and J 5 bases, with 21 bases left between them. This CDR3 is 16 amino acids long. CDR3 sequence reads: CASSRMRGGPGETQYF. CDR3 nucleotide sequence: TGTGCCAGCAGCCGCATGAGGGGGGGTCCAGGGGAGACCCAGTACTTC.

This clone was observed at least ten times. The J gene is TRBJ1-1, the V gene TRBV28, with D unclear. This CDR3 comprises 12 residues. The germline CDR1 and CDR2 sequences are MDHEN and SYDVKM. Trimming took 7 bases from V and 6 from J, leaving 12 bases between them. CDR3 residues: CASKGSQAEAFF. The CDR3 nucleotides are TGTGCCAGCAAGGGCAGTCAGGCTGAAGCTTTCTTT.

The chain uses TRBV28 and TRBJ1-4; TRBD1 matches 8 bases. Per germline, CDR1 MDHEN and CDR2 SYDVKM. The V and J ends lost 6 bases and 4 bases, in that order; junction bases with no gene match: 4. This CDR3 has 14 residues. CDR3: CASRDRALNEKLFF. DNA for the CDR3: TGTGCCAGCAGGGACAGGGCCCTTAATGAAAAACTGTTTTTT.

This clone was counted ten times or more. The V call is TRBV6-5, the J call TRBJ2-3; D may be TRBD2 (6 bases). The CDR3 sequence is 15 residues long. The germline V gene has CDR1 MNHEY and CDR2 SVGAGI. The V gene lost 0 bases and the J gene lost 4 bases, with 11 bases spanning the gap. The CDR3 reads CASSYSFTSPDTQYF. The CDR3 region has the DNA TGTGCCAGCAGTTACTCGTTCACTAGCCCAGATACGCAGTATTTT.

This clone was seen repeatedly, ten times or more. This chain links TRBV7-2 with TRBJ2-3; 9 nucleotides line up with TRBD2. Germline CDR1 reads SGHTA; CDR2 reads FQGNSA. Trimming at V came to 3 bases and at J to 4 bases, leaving 2 bases not matched to a gene. This CDR3 comprises 14 residues. DNA of the CDR3: TGTGCCAGCAGCTTCTTAGCGGGAGCAGATACGCAGTATTTT. Translation: CASSFLAGADTQYF.

This clone was found many times. The rearrangement links TRBV18 to TRBJ2-7, with D unclear. Germline V gives CDR1 KGHSH, CDR2 LQKENI. Trimming took 3 bases from V and 5 from J, leaving 11 bases between them. The CDR3 is 13 amino acids. The CDR3, as DNA: TGTGCCAGCTCACCCCGCCAGTTCGACGAGCAGTACTTC. It translates to CASSPRQFDEQYF.

This clone was recorded at least ten times. This rearrangement joins TRBV10-2 to TRBJ2-1; D ambiguous. Germline CDR1 reads WSHSY; CDR2 reads SAAADI. V shed 6 bases and J shed 3 bases, with 18 bases lying between them. The CDR3 is 16 amino acids. The CDR3 sequence is CASRDRGQRGYNEQFF. The DNA for the CDR3 is TGCGCCAGCAGAGATCGCGGCCAGCGAGGCTACAATGAGCAGTTCTTC.

The chain has TRBV29-1 and TRBJ1-1, with unresolved D. Trimming pared 4 bases from V and 0 bases from J, leaving 6 bases between. Per the germline V gene, CDR1 is SQVTM and CDR2 is ANQGSEA. CDR3 length: 12 amino acids. The CDR3 spells CSVARVNTEAFF. The CDR3, as DNA: TGCAGCGTTGCTCGGGTGAACACTGAAGCTTTCTTT.